The rows below give T cell receptor beta chains drawn from one sample of a study of post-analysis software for immune sequencing data. TCRdb analysed the PCR reads with MiXCR anew, one entry per CDR3 protein. The table shows around 770,000 distinct CDR3 sequences, with about 43% occurring only once. The sample was blood. The origin of the receptors is a girl between 10 and 17 years old with multiple sclerosis. Each CDR3 is given with its conserved first and last residue. D genes are given only for firm matches. Size values are once, few and many counts, or a class for expanded clones, and some rows have none.

d_call,clone_size,j_call,v_call,cdr3_nt,cdr3_aa
TRBD1,once,TRBJ2-1,TRBV19,TGTGCCAGTAGAACCCTTGGGACAGGGGCCTTGGGGGAGCAGTTCTTC,CASRTLGTGALGEQFF
TRBD2,few,TRBJ2-5,TRBV9,TGTGCCAGCAGCGTAGGTAGCGGGAGAGAGACCCAGTACTTC,CASSVGSGRETQYF
.,.,TRBJ2-5,TRBV20-1,TGCAGTGCTAGAGATCCCGCTAGCGTCATGGAGACCCAGTACTTC,CSARDPASVMETQYF
TRBD2,few,TRBJ2-5,TRBV6-2/TRBV6-3,TGTGCCAGCAGTTACACAGCGGGAGGGTCTGAGACCCAGTACTTC,CASSYTAGGSETQYF
.,.,TRBJ2-3,TRBV2,TGTGCCAGCAGTGAAGAGGGGGAGGGCACAGATACGCAGTATTTT,CASSEEGEGTDTQYF
.,.,TRBJ1-5,TRBV20-1,TGCAGTGCTAGAGTTGGGCGGAATCAGCCCCAGCATTTT,CSARVGRNQPQHF
TRBD2,.,TRBJ2-5,TRBV6-5,TGTGCCACCGAAGCGGGAGGTCCCCAAAAGACCCAGTACTTC,CATEAGGPQKTQYF
.,.,TRBJ1-5,TRBV9,TGTGCCAGCAGCGTAACCGACATTAGCAATCAGCCCCAGCATTTT,CASSVTDISNQPQHF
.,.,TRBJ1-2,TRBV29-1,TGCAGCGTTGAAGATGGCTGGGGGCTCAGGGGTGGCTACACCTTC,CSVEDGWGLRGGYTF
TRBD2,.,TRBJ2-2,TRBV9,TGTGCCAGCAGCGTAGGAGGGGTAGCGGGAGCTCTCGCGAACACCGGGGAGCTGTTTTTT,CASSVGGVAGALANTGELFF
TRBD1,few,TRBJ1-2,TRBV7-2,TGTGCCAGCAGCTTAGTGAGCCGGGACAGGGGATCCTATGGCTACACCTTC,CASSLVSRDRGSYGYTF
TRBD1,.,TRBJ2-5,TRBV5-1,TGCGCCAGCAGCTTTGACAGGGGCGACGGAGAGACCCAGTACTTC,CASSFDRGDGETQYF
.,once,TRBJ2-3,TRBV29-1,TGCAGCGTTGGGATGAAGGGGCGGACAGATACGCAGTATTTT,CSVGMKGRTDTQYF
TRBD1,.,TRBJ2-7,TRBV6-1,TGTGCCAGCAGTGGTGGGACAGGAGGATACGAGCAGTACTTC,CASSGGTGGYEQYF
TRBD1,few,TRBJ2-7,TRBV5-6,TGTGCCAGCAGCTTCGTTGGACAGGGGATGTCCTACGAGCAGTACTTC,CASSFVGQGMSYEQYF
.,.,TRBJ2-1,TRBV5-1,TGCGCCAGCAGCTTGACCAGTAACTACAATGAGCAGTTCTTC,CASSLTSNYNEQFF
TRBD1,.,TRBJ1-4,TRBV12-3/TRBV12-4,TGTGCCAGCAGTTCTGAACGACAGGGTTGGGGTAATGAAAAACTGTTTTTT,CASSSERQGWGNEKLFF
TRBD1,once,TRBJ1-2,TRBV24-1,TGTGCCACCAGTGGGACCGGACAGGGGGATGGCTACACCTTC,CATSGTGQGDGYTF
TRBD2,.,TRBJ2-6,TRBV6-5,TGTGCCAGCAGTTACCTCACTAGCGGGAGGGATGGGGCCAACGTCCTGACTTTC,CASSYLTSGRDGANVLTF
.,.,TRBJ2-7,TRBV7-2,TGTGCCAGCAGACCCCCGGGACCCGAGCAGTACTTC,CASRPPGPEQYF
.,.,TRBJ1-1,TRBV10-3,TGTGCCATTTCCGTCTCGGCGGGGACTGAAGCTTTCTTT,CAISVSAGTEAFF
.,.,TRBJ1-4,TRBV27,TGTGCCAGCACCCCTACGGGAGCAACTAATGAAAAACTGTTTTTT,CASTPTGATNEKLFF
TRBD2,once,TRBJ2-5,TRBV6-1,TGTGCCAGCAAGATAAGCGGGAGAGAGACCCAGTACTTC,CASKISGRETQYF
.,many,TRBJ1-2,TRBV14,TGTGCCAGCAGCCAAGGTCTTGGCTATGGCTACACCTTC,CASSQGLGYGYTF